The clone carrying this T cell receptor (beta chain) appeared many times. Antigen unknown. Germline and junction disagree at one end, which may indicate a read error. CDR1 is SSHAT, CDR2 FNYEAQ, per germline (reference sequence). CDR3 length: 13 residues. The data derive from a study of T-cell reconstitution after alpha-beta-depleted transplantation in children. Findings and caveats of the study: Several hundred graft clones that had expanded were reportedly the source of alpha-beta T cells about two months after transplant. Newly generated T cells supplied most T-cell counts and diversity one year post-transplant.

Unique molecular identifiers were incorporated into the prepared TCRbeta library. TCRdb redid the calling of the PCR reads with MiXCR, one entry per CDR3 protein. Of about 280,000 distinct CDR3 sequences listed, 11% are singletons. Sequenced material: peripheral blood, taken 180 days after TCRalphabeta/CD19-depleted stem cell transplant. This TCR was sampled from a male patient between 2 and 9 years old who had a stem cell transplant for chronic granulomatous disease, so the T cells may come from the graft donor. The chain carries TRBV7-7 and TRBJ2-5; tentatively, D is TRBD1 (6 bases). The CDR3 reads CASSHRTEETQYF. The CDR3 nucleotides read TGTGCTAGCAGCCACAGGACAGAAGAGACCCAGTACTTC.